These 8 T cell receptor beta chains share one sample of origin, sequenced in a study of a mutant IDH1 vaccine in newly diagnosed glioma. These TCRs' antigens remain unknown. Repertoires were generated with immunoSEQ multiplex PCR, while TCRdb's copy carries only in-frame clones and drops some. The repertoire has 95,000 to 120,000 clones, about nine tenths of them found once; the top ten carry 0.5% to 0.65%. Noted time point: week 11, during vaccination. Every single dose of the vaccine, 300 ug of mutant IDH1 20-mer peptide, came with topical imiquimod. The starting material was PBMCs, obtained from a glioma patient whose treatment included an IDH1 peptide vaccine. These receptors were obtained from a woman in her forties or fifties with glioma.

The genes are TRBV5-1 and TRBJ2-5; 10 bases are shared with TRBD1. The CDR3 is made up of 17 amino acids. V gave up 0 bases and J gave up 4 bases; unmatched junction bases: 9. Germline CDR1 is SGHRS and CDR2 is YFSETQ. This CDR3 reads CASSLATGGSSGETQYF. The CDR3 DNA follows: TGCGCCAGCAGCTTGGCGACAGGGGGCTCATCGGGAGAGACCCAGTACTTC.

V gene TRBV9 combines with J gene TRBJ2-1, with D possibly TRBD1 on 6 matching bases. The CDR3 is 16 residues long. Germline loops: CDR1 SGDLS, CDR2 YYNGEE. With 0 bases removed from V and 7 bases from J, the gap between germline ends came to 17 bases. CDR3 bases: TGTGCCAGCAGCGTAGAGGGGGATTTCCTCTGGAATGAGCAGTTCTTC. This encodes CASSVEGDFLWNEQFF.

This sequence joins TRBV5-1 and TRBJ2-2, with TRBD2 identical over 16 bases. The germline CDR1 and CDR2 sequences are SGHRS and YFSETQ. The ends lost 3 bases at V and 6 bases at J; junction bases unmatched: 5. The CDR3 sequence is 17 residues long. As DNA, the CDR3 is TGCGCCAGCAGCTGGGGACTAGCGGGAGGGCTGGCCGGGGAGCTGTTTTTT. Translating it yields CASSWGLAGGLAGELFF.

The DNA of the CDR3 is TGTGCCAGCAGCTTAGGCCAGAGCCAGAACACTGAAGCTTTCTTT. It codes for CASSLGQSQNTEAFF. V is TRBV11-2 and J is TRBJ1-1; D gene unclear. CDR1 SGHAT and CDR2 FQNNGV come from the germline V gene. Trimming shortened V by 1 base and J by 1 base, and 10 bases separated the two germline ends. The CDR3 sequence is 15 residues long.

The V and J genes are TRBV7-9 and TRBJ2-1; either TRBD1 or TRBD2 may fit D (5 bases each). Trimming removed 5 bases from V and 1 base from J, with 18 bases in between. Germline CDR1 reads SEHNR; CDR2 reads FQNEAQ (reference sequence). The CDR3 runs 17 residues. CDR3 loop: CASSTPQDPGSYNEQFF. The CDR3 DNA reads TGTGCCAGCAGCACGCCACAGGATCCGGGATCCTACAATGAGCAGTTCTTC.

The chain uses TRBV19 and TRBJ1-1, with TRBD1 as a possible D gene (6 bases). Trimming took off 5 bases at V and 1 base at J, with 8 bases between the two ends. Germline CDR1 is LNHDA and CDR2 is SQIVND (reference sequence). The CDR3 is made up of 13 amino acids. The CDR3 spells CASSDRRNTEAFF. The CDR3 DNA follows: TGTGCCAGTAGTGACAGGAGGAACACTGAAGCTTTCTTT.

The V and J genes are TRBV9 and TRBJ1-2; D remains ambiguous. Trimming stripped 3 bases from V and 8 bases from J, with 5 bases between. The CDR3 loop spans 10 amino acids. The V gene's germline CDR1 is SGDLS and CDR2 YYNGEE. CDR3 nucleotides: TGTGCCAGCAGCGGAAAAGGCTACACCTTC. This codes for CASSGKGYTF.

In DNA form, the CDR3 reads TGTGCCAGCAGCCTGAGGACAGCGCTGGGCAATCAGCCCCAGCATTTT. Translated, it gives CASSLRTALGNQPQHF. V gene TRBV5-6 combines with J gene TRBJ1-5; TRBD1 might be the D (6 bases). The CDR3 length is 16 residues. V was cut by 4 bases and J by 2 bases, with 16 bases left in between. Germline CDR1 SGHDT, CDR2 YYEEEE. The full variable domain, its missing parts supplied by reference TRBV5-6 and TRBJ1-5, is DAGVTQSPTHLIKTRGQQVTLRCSPKSGHDTVSWYQQALGQGPQFIFQYYEEEERQRGNFPDRFSGHQFPNYSSELNVNALLLGDSALYLCASSLRTALGNQPQHFGDGTRLSIL.